Described below is a single T cell receptor beta chain sequence and its context. This entry belongs to a study of blood T cell repertoires in COVID-19. Study overall: Collection of acute and convalescent COVID-19 samples took place in the United States, Italy and Spain. In each case, the material was cDNA or gDNA derived from T cells, B-cell-depleted T cells, or PBMCs.

In the original analysis: Reference gene primers were amplified, and this amplification served to estimate nucleated cell counts. The repertoire was sequenced with immunoSEQ multiplex PCR; TCRdb's copy has only in-frame clones and lacks some. V, J and clone size are taken as reported in that table, and D and trimming were inferred from the DNA itself. The sample includes hundreds of thousands of clones, around 88% of them seen just once. The CDR3 extends over 13 amino acids. Germline V CDR1 and CDR2: MNHNY, SVGAGI (reference sequence). V lost 6 bases to trimming and J lost 6 bases, with 12 bases between them. Participants' reported clinical history set cohort assignment.

V is TRBV6-6 and J is TRBJ2-1; no definite D call. This receptor was obtained from a woman aged 40 to 49 with acute COVID-19. Sequencing used PBMCs or T cells enriched from blood (not recorded which). The CDR3 here is CASRRLESNEQFF. The CDR3 DNA follows: TGTGCCAGCAGGCGATTGGAGTCCAATGAGCAGTTCTTC.